A selection of T cell receptor beta chains follows, all from one sample in a study of post-analysis software for immune sequencing data. TCRdb re-called the PCR reads through MiXCR, storing one row per CDR3 protein. The table shows around 190,000 distinct CDR3 sequences, with 29% occurring only once. The material sequenced was blood. These receptors all come from a girl aged 2-17 years with multiple sclerosis. CDR3s include the opening cysteine and the closing phenylalanine or tryptophan. The order of the fields is J gene, V gene, CDR3 protein.

J gene: TRBJ1-1; V gene: TRBV19; CDR3 protein: CASSMGNTEAFF
J gene: TRBJ2-1; V gene: TRBV4-1; CDR3 protein: CASSQASVDNEQFF
J gene: TRBJ1-1; V gene: TRBV29-1; CDR3 protein: CSVSLSGNTEAFF
J gene: TRBJ2-1; V gene: TRBV7-9; CDR3 protein: CASSLSDPRDEQFF
J gene: TRBJ2-5; V gene: TRBV12-3/TRBV12-4; CDR3 protein: CASSFGRKSETQYF
J gene: TRBJ1-6; V gene: TRBV20-1; CDR3 protein: CSARTVYNSPLHF
J gene: TRBJ2-3; V gene: TRBV9; CDR3 protein: CASSVGDRGSTDTQYF
J gene: TRBJ2-7; V gene: TRBV12-3/TRBV12-4; CDR3 protein: CASGDRSVSYEQYF
J gene: TRBJ2-7; V gene: TRBV5-1; CDR3 protein: CASSLGGFHYEQYF
J gene: TRBJ2-5; V gene: TRBV2; CDR3 protein: CASTSQGIGETQYF
J gene: TRBJ1-4; V gene: TRBV7-8; CDR3 protein: CASSAWVGQINEKLFF
J gene: TRBJ2-7; V gene: TRBV18; CDR3 protein: CASSPQSDRYEQYF
J gene: NA; V gene: TRBV7-2; CDR3 protein: CASSPGQGAGEETQYF
J gene: TRBJ2-1; V gene: TRBV11-2; CDR3 protein: CASSLDHQGGEQFF
J gene: TRBJ1-2; V gene: TRBV6-1; CDR3 protein: CASSEVQTLYGYTF
J gene: NA; V gene: TRBV7-8; CDR3 protein: CASSFSTRTGAYNEQYF
J gene: TRBJ2-6; V gene: TRBV5-1; CDR3 protein: CASSFLRGLGANVLTF
J gene: TRBJ2-3; V gene: TRBV29-1; CDR3 protein: CSVLWAGATSTDAQYF
J gene: TRBJ2-7; V gene: TRBV11-2; CDR3 protein: CASSSIGGQGFYEQYF
J gene: TRBJ2-1; V gene: TRBV29-1; CDR3 protein: CSVEGTGFGEQFF
J gene: TRBJ1-2; V gene: TRBV5-1; CDR3 protein: CASSLGLYGYTF
J gene: TRBJ1-1; V gene: TRBV5-1; CDR3 protein: CASSLGGTANLEAFF
J gene: TRBJ2-1; V gene: TRBV5-1; CDR3 protein: CTSSLVGVGNEQFF
J gene: TRBJ2-7; V gene: TRBV5-1; CDR3 protein: CASNKGGTERYEQYF
J gene: TRBJ2-1; V gene: TRBV20-1; CDR3 protein: CSARAGGPSSYNEQFF
J gene: TRBJ2-5; V gene: TRBV25-1; CDR3 protein: CASSEYGGRETQYF
J gene: TRBJ2-5; V gene: TRBV29-1; CDR3 protein: CSVQTGAETQYF
J gene: TRBJ2-7; V gene: TRBV29-1; CDR3 protein: CSVITTETSSYEQYF
J gene: TRBJ2-2; V gene: TRBV7-2; CDR3 protein: CASRQGYVAGELFF
J gene: TRBJ2-3; V gene: TRBV20-1; CDR3 protein: CSAPVGGLPDTQYF
J gene: TRBJ1-2; V gene: TRBV28; CDR3 protein: CASSVDRGYGYTF
J gene: TRBJ1-1; V gene: TRBV10-3; CDR3 protein: CAIRSTAEAFF
J gene: TRBJ1-5; V gene: TRBV20-1; CDR3 protein: CSAKGPYSNQPQHF
J gene: TRBJ1-2; V gene: TRBV15; CDR3 protein: CATSRGLESNYGYTF
J gene: TRBJ2-7; V gene: TRBV10-2; CDR3 protein: CASLTGRGGYEQYF
J gene: TRBJ2-3; V gene: TRBV6-1; CDR3 protein: CASSEAYGSLRQGRADTQYF
J gene: TRBJ2-1; V gene: TRBV20-1; CDR3 protein: CSARSGTTEGDEQFF
J gene: TRBJ1-1; V gene: TRBV20-1; CDR3 protein: CSAREAPNTEAFF
J gene: TRBJ1-1; V gene: TRBV27; CDR3 protein: CASTTSLRTGNTEAFF
J gene: TRBJ2-7; V gene: TRBV20-1; CDR3 protein: CSLGSGLTYEQYF
J gene: TRBJ2-7; V gene: TRBV7-3; CDR3 protein: CASSLKPGPGGDEQYF
J gene: TRBJ2-1; V gene: TRBV6-2/TRBV6-3; CDR3 protein: CASKASGRGEQFF
J gene: TRBJ2-1; V gene: TRBV20-1; CDR3 protein: CSARGGTPSYNEQFF
J gene: TRBJ2-5; V gene: TRBV5-6; CDR3 protein: CASSLWTSGLTETQYF
J gene: TRBJ2-1; V gene: TRBV9; CDR3 protein: CASTAPTGEQFF
J gene: TRBJ1-2; V gene: TRBV2; CDR3 protein: CASGSTGGGGYTF
J gene: TRBJ2-3; V gene: TRBV7-2; CDR3 protein: CASSRPGTGYGDTQYF
J gene: TRBJ2-7; V gene: TRBV11-2; CDR3 protein: CASSFTGGLAIEQYF
J gene: TRBJ2-4; V gene: TRBV6-5; CDR3 protein: CASTPLGGTKNIQYF
J gene: TRBJ2-1; V gene: TRBV2; CDR3 protein: CASKSLYEQFF
J gene: TRBJ2-7; V gene: TRBV7-9; CDR3 protein: CASSLRGGDRGNYEQYF
J gene: TRBJ1-2; V gene: TRBV29-1; CDR3 protein: CSAGDSYGYTF
J gene: NA; V gene: TRBV11-3; CDR3 protein: CASSSGTRGETQYF
J gene: TRBJ1-5; V gene: TRBV18; CDR3 protein: CASSAGFNQPQHF